The 5 T cell receptor beta chains in this list originate from one sample, sequenced in a study of T cell responses to AZD1222 COVID-19 vaccine. Some clones are missing from TCRdb's copy, which holds only in-frame ones; the method was immunoSEQ multiplex PCR. The sample lists around 110,000 clones, around 91% occurring once. Sequencing used peripheral blood, obtained on day 0 of AZD1222 vaccination. These receptors were obtained from an adult in good health.

The chain links TRBV5-1 to TRBJ2-1; D ambiguous. CDR3 length: 12 amino acids. V lost 3 bases and J 8 bases, leaving 9 bases between the germline ends. From germline, CDR1 is SGHRS and CDR2 YFSETQ. The DNA for the CDR3 is TGCGCCAGCAGCTCTAGACCGGATGAGCAGTTCTTC. It encodes CASSSRPDEQFF.

The rearrangement links TRBV9 to TRBJ2-6; D gene ambiguous. Trimming stripped 3 bases from V and 2 bases from J, with 3 bases between. This CDR3 is 13 amino acids long. Germline V gene data show CDR1 as SGDLS and CDR2 as YYNGEE. The CDR3 loop reads CASSATGANVLTF. DNA for the CDR3: TGTGCCAGCAGCGCGACTGGGGCCAACGTCCTGACTTTC.

This chain joins TRBV12-3 or TRBV12-4 and TRBJ1-2; D unclear. This CDR3 is built from 13 residues. Trimming removed 6 bases at V and 4 bases at J, with 12 bases between. The CDR3 region is CASRWTDAYGYTF. In DNA form, the CDR3 reads TGTGCCAGCAGATGGACGGACGCCTATGGCTACACCTTC.

This chain uses TRBV6-5 with TRBJ1-1; no reliable D call. Germline loops: CDR1 MNHEY, CDR2 SVGAGI. Trimming pared 2 bases from V and 4 bases from J, leaving 11 bases between. The CDR3 has 14 amino acids. This chain's CDR3 is CASSYGRVGTEAFF. CDR3 DNA: TGTGCCAGCAGTTACGGTCGCGTGGGCACTGAAGCTTTCTTT.

This sequence joins TRBV5-1 and TRBJ2-1; no clear D gene. Deletions cut 2 bases from V and 6 bases from J, with 12 bases between. Germline V lookup: CDR1 SGHRS, CDR2 YFSETQ. The length of the CDR3 is 14 residues. The CDR3 loop reads CASSFSAERNEQFF. CDR3 nucleotide sequence: TGCGCCAGCAGCTTTTCGGCAGAACGCAATGAGCAGTTCTTC.